The sequence of this TCR beta chain was determined in a study of blood T cell repertoires in COVID-19. On the study more broadly: COVID-19 samples from acute and convalescent phases originated in the United States, Italy and Spain. PBMCs, B-cell-depleted T cells, or T cells were the source of the cDNA or gDNA that made up the material.

Germline CDR1 and CDR2: SEHNR and FQNEAQ (reference sequence). V lost 8 bases and J 0 bases, leaving 13 bases between the germline ends. CDR3 length: 15 residues. Original processing notes: Researchers report that nucleated cell counts were estimated from reference gene primer amplification. Some clones are missing from TCRdb's copy, which holds only in-frame ones; the method was immunoSEQ multiplex PCR. D and trimming come from the DNA, and the V and J calls and clone size come from that table. The sample includes some 250,000 clones, 80% to 85% of them seen just once. The specimen was peripheral blood. The gene calls are TRBV7-9 and TRBJ1-4; D may be TRBD1 (6 bases). The receptor was isolated from a woman in her sixties with active or convalescent COVID-19. The CDR3 is CASSLEGATNEKLFF. The CDR3 DNA follows: TGTGCCAGCTCCCTCGAGGGGGCAACTAATGAAAAACTGTTTTTT. Variable domain in full (rest from reference TRBV7-9 and TRBJ1-4): DTGVSQNPRHKITKRGQNVTFRCDPISEHNRLYWYRQTLGQGPEFLTYFQNEAQLEKSRLLSDRFSAERPKGSFSTLEIQRTEQGDSAMYLCASSLEGATNEKLFFGSGTQLSVL.